This T cell receptor beta chain was found in a study of cytomegalovirus exposure and HLA in healthy donors. Study background: Inside one of the first data releases sat around 80 million unique TCRs taken from HLA-typed donors.

This clone was seen only once. CDR1 is SGHRS, CDR2 YFSETQ, per germline. The CDR3 totals 15 residues. The V gene end was trimmed by 0 bases and the J gene end by 3 bases; junction bases not matched to a gene: 3. Primers: 60 Vbeta forward and 13 Jbeta reverse. Profiling relied on immunoSEQ multiplex PCR, and the TCRdb table lists in-frame clones only, not all of them. Among 110,000 or so clones listed, 60% to 80% were seen once. The receptor was isolated from a man aged 45-60 years in good health and CMV-seropositive. The chain joins TRBV5-1 to TRBJ2-1; 7 bases align to TRBD2. Sequencing input: PBMCs. CDR3 protein: CASSLGGGGYNEQFF. In DNA form, the CDR3 reads TGCGCCAGCAGCTTGGGAGGCGGGGGCTACAATGAGCAGTTCTTC.